This T cell receptor (beta chain) was captured by sequencing in a study of cytomegalovirus exposure and HLA in healthy donors. PCR used 60 Vbeta primers and 13 Jbeta primers. TCRdb's table, derived via immunoSEQ multiplex PCR, lists solely in-frame clones and lacks some. This repertoire shows more than 95,000 clones, roughly 75% found once; its top ten account for 1% to 1.5%. The count of this clone is one. Trimming removed 8 bases from V and 4 bases from J; junction bases left unmatched: 7. The CDR3 is made up of 14 amino acids. Germline assignment: CDR1 LNHDA and CDR2 SQIVND (reference sequence). The gene calls are TRBV19 and TRBJ2-1; 8 nucleotides align to TRBD2. Sequencing used PBMCs. The sequence derives from a female donor in good health and CMV-seronegative. CDR3 amino acids: CASAGPGGYNEQFF. CDR3 sequence (DNA): TGTGCCAGTGCCGGACCGGGAGGGTACAATGAGCAGTTCTTC.